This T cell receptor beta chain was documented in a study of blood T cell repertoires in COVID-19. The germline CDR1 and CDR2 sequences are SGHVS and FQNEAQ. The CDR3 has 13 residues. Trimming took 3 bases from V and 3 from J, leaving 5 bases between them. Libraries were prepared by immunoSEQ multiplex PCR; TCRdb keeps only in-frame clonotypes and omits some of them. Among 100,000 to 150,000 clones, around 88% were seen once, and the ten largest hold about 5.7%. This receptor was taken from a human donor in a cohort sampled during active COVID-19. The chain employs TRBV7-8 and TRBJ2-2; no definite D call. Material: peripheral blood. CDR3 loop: CASSLTHTGELFF. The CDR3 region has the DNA TGTGCCAGCAGCTTGACTCACACCGGGGAGCTGTTTTTT.